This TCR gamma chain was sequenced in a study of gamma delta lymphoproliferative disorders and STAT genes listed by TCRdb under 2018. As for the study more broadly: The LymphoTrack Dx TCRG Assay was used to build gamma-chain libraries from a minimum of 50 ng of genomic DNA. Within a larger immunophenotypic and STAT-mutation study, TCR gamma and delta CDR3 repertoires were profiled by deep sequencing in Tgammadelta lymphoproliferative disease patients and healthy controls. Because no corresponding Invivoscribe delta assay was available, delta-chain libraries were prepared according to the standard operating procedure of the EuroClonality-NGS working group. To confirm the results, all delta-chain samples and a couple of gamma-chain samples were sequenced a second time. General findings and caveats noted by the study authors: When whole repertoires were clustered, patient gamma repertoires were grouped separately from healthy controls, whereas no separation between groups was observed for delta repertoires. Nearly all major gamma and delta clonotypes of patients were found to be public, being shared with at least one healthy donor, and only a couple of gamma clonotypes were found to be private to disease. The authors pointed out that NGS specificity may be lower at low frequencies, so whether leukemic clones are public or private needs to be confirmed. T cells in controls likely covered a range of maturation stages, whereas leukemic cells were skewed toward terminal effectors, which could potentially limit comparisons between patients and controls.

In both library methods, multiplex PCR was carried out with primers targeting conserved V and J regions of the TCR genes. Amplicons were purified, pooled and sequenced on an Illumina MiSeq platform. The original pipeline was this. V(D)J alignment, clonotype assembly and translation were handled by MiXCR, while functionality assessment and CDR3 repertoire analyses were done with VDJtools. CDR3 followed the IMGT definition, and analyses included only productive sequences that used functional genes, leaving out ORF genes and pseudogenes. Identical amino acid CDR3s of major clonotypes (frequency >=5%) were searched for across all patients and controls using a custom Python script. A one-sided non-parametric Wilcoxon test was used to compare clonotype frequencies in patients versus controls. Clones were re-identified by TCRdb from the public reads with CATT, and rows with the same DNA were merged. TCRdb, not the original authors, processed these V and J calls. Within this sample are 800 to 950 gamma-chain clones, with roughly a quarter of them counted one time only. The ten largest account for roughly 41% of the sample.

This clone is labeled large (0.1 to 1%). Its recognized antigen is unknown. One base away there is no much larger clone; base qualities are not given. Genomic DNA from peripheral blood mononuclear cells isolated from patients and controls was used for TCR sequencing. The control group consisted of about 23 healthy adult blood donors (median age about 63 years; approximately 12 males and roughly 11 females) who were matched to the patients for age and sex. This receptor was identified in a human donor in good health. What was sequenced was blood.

This receptor has the CDR3 CATWDGKDYYKKLF. The bases read TGTGCCACCTGGGATGGAAAGGATTATTATAAGAAACTCTTT. Rearrangement joined TRGV4 to TRGJ1 or TRGJ2. The J gene, not given by TCRdb, was assigned here from a germline match of the nucleotide sequence. The CDR3 goes from the cysteine to the phenylalanine over 14 residues. The DNA shown is the 42-base CDR3, in frame from base 1. Looking up the germline V gene yields CDR1 EGSTGY and CDR2 YDSYTSSV. V and J are trimmed by 1 base and 2 bases, and the gene matches miss 5 bases of the junction.